Reported below is one TCR beta chain. The source of the sample is a study of Graves' ophthalmopathy and Graves' hyperthyroidism. The TCR beta CDR3 regions underwent amplification from RNA transcripts. HTBI-primed first-round RT-PCR preceded second-round multiplex PCR. Via MiXCR, TCRdb re-called the multiplex PCR reads, giving one row per CDR3 protein. The repertoire holds hundreds of thousands of distinct CDR3 sequences, with 35% to 45% as singletons. Germline V CDR1 and CDR2: MGHDK, SYGVNS. J lost 1 base, V lost 4 bases, and 2 bases had no gene match. This CDR3 spans 15 amino acids. A duration under 3 months, NOSPECS ≥4, CAS ≥3 and moderate-to-severe activity characterized the donors with ophthalmopathy.

V is TRBV25-1 and J is TRBJ2-5, with 11 nucleotides matching TRBD2. This receptor was identified in an adult man with Graves' ophthalmopathy. What was sequenced was peripheral blood. This CDR3 reads CASSGLAGIQETQYF. The CDR3 region has the DNA TGTGCCAGCAGTGGACTAGCGGGGATCCAAGAGACCCAGTACTTC. Full variable domain (remainder filled in from reference TRBV25-1 and TRBJ2-5): EADIYQTPRYLVIGTGKKITLECSQTMGHDKMYWYQQDPGMELHLIHYSYGVNSTEKGDLSSESTVSRIRTEHFPLTLESARPSHTSQYLCASSGLAGIQETQYFGPGTRLLVL.